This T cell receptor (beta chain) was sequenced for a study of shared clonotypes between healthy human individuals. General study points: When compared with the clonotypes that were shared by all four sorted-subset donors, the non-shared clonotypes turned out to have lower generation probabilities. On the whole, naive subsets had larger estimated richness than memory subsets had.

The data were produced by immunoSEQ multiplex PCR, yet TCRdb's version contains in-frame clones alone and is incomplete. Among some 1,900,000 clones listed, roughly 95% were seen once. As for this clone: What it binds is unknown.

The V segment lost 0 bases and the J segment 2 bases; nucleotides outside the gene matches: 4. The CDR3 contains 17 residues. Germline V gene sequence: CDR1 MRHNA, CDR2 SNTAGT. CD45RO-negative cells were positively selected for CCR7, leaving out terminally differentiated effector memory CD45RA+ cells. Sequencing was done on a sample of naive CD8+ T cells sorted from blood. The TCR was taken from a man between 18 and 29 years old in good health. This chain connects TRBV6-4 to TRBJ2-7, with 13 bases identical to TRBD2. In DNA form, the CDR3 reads TGTGCCAGCAGTGACTCGACTAGCGGGAGGACAGCCTACGAGCAGTACTTC. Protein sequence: CASSDSTSGRTAYEQYF.